Each of the 27 T cell receptor beta chains below was sequenced from the same sample in a study of blood T cells in healthy people across ages (dated by TCRdb to the mid-2010s). The library was built by means of 5' RACE. TCRdb lists the instrument as Illumina HiSeq 2500. A second about 7 to 11 cycle PCR used a sample-barcoded 5' primer and a J-beta primer mix. TCRdb reanalyzed the raw reads on its own, using fastp at Q25 for trimming and MiXCR for clone calling, and kept in-frame beta chains. Each entry is one CDR3 protein sequence, shown with its most common DNA and genes. Recorded for this sample are about 1.6 million distinct CDR3 sequences; about 35% of them occurred a single time. The ten largest clones add up to approximately 10% of the sample. Specimen: blood. The receptors originated from a woman aged 25 to 39 in good health.

V usage is TRBV7-2 and J usage is TRBJ2-7; 7 bases match TRBD2. Germline V CDR1 and CDR2: SGHTA, FQGNSA. This CDR3 has 15 amino acids. After removal of 4 bases from V and 2 bases from J, the junction contained 8 bases not matched to a gene. CDR3 loop: CASSSPREVAYEQYF. CDR3 sequence (DNA): TGTGCCAGCAGCTCCCCCCGGGAGGTAGCCTACGAGCAGTACTTC. The full variable domain, rest sourced from reference TRBV7-2 and TRBJ2-7, is GAGVSQSPSNKVTEKGKDVELRCDPISGHTALYWYRQSLGQGLEFLIYFQGNSAPDKSGLPSDRFSAERTGGSVSTLTIQRTQQEDSAVYLCASSSPREVAYEQYFGPGTRLTVT.

This clonotype was seen only a few times. The rearrangement links TRBV4-1 to TRBJ2-1; D may be TRBD1 (5 bases). The CDR3 is made up of 16 amino acids. Trimming took 1 base from V and 5 from J, leaving 15 bases between them. CDR1 and CDR2 from the germline V gene are MGHRA and YSYEKL. CDR3 amino acids: CASSQVRGYGDNEQFF. Here the CDR3 DNA reads TGCGCCAGCAGCCAAGTTAGGGGCTATGGGGACAATGAGCAGTTCTTC.

The rearrangement links TRBV30 to TRBJ1-1; D not certain. Per the germline V gene, CDR1 is GTSNPN and CDR2 is SVGIG (reference sequence). Trimming pared 4 bases from V and 1 base from J, leaving 10 bases between. CDR3 length equals 13 residues. CDR3: CAWIREKNTEAFF. For the CDR3, the DNA is TGTGCCTGGATAAGGGAGAAGAACACTGAAGCTTTCTTT.

The J gene is TRBJ2-3, the V gene TRBV6-1, with 13 bases matching TRBD2. The J segment lost 0 bases and the V segment lost 6 bases, leaving 6 bases of the junction unmatched. This CDR3 is 17 amino acids long. Germline V gives CDR1 MNHNS, CDR2 SASEGT. Here the CDR3 reads CASRRLAGGASTDTQYF. The CDR3 nucleotides are TGTGCCAGCAGGAGACTAGCGGGAGGTGCTAGCACAGATACGCAGTATTTT.

This clonotype has a handful of counts. The chain employs TRBV9 and TRBJ2-3, with 9 bases aligning to TRBD2. Germline V gene sequence: CDR1 SGDLS, CDR2 YYNGEE. Trimming took 3 bases from V and 1 from J; bases not matched to a gene: 3. CDR3 size: 15 residues. The CDR3 bases are TGTGCCAGCAGCGAGCGGGAGGCCCGCACAGATACGCAGTATTTT. Protein sequence: CASSEREARTDTQYF.

This clonotype came up a few times. The CDR3 sequence is CASSSPVGTRETQYF. Here the CDR3 DNA reads TGTGCCAGCAGTTCCCCTGTTGGGACCCGAGAGACCCAGTACTTC. The chain employs TRBV28 and TRBJ2-5; perhaps D is TRBD1 or TRBD2 (5 bases each). This CDR3 has 15 amino acids. Germline CDR1 reads MDHEN; CDR2 reads SYDVKM. Trimming left V 4 bases short and J 4 bases short, with 16 bases between.

Ten or more counts support this clonotype. V gene TRBV4-2 combines with J gene TRBJ2-1; 9 nucleotides line up with TRBD1. Looked up from germline, CDR1 is LGHNA and CDR2 is YNFKEQ. CDR3 length equals 17 residues. After removal of 0 bases from V and 7 bases from J, the junction contained 10 bases not matched to a gene. DNA for the CDR3: TGTGCCAGCAGCCAAGATGGGAACAGGGGGCTTGTAAATGAGCAGTTCTTC. This encodes CASSQDGNRGLVNEQFF.

CDR3 bases: TGTGCCAGCAGGGAGACTAGCGGGGGGCCGAATACGCAGTATTTT. Translation: CASRETSGGPNTQYF. The J gene is TRBJ2-3, the V gene TRBV2, with TRBD2 identical over 13 bases. V gave up 6 bases and J gave up 7 bases; unmatched junction bases: 7. This CDR3 is built from 15 residues. The V gene's germline CDR1 is SNHLY and CDR2 FYNNEI.

Points on this clonotype: Possible read error: a much larger clone is one base away. The CDR3: CAISEAAERSGHTF. The CDR3 nucleotides read TGTGCCATCAGTGAGGCAGCGGAGCGATCGGGCCACACCTTC. This chain joins TRBV10-3 and TRBJ1-2; no definite D call. V was pared by 2 bases and J by 12 bases, with 19 bases between. This CDR3 comprises 14 residues. Germline CDR1 and CDR2: ENHRY and SYGVKD.

The chain combines TRBV29-1 with TRBJ1-2; D call uncertain. The ends were cut back, 7 bases at V and 2 bases at J, with 14 bases in the middle. The CDR3 length is 13 residues. CDR1 and CDR2 from the germline V gene are SQVTM and ANQGSEA. The CDR3 reads CSALERGNYGYTF. Here the CDR3 DNA reads TGCAGCGCCCTCGAACGAGGGAACTATGGCTACACCTTC. The full variable domain, its missing parts supplied by reference TRBV29-1 and TRBJ1-2, is SAVISQKPSRDICQRGTSLTIQCQVDSQVTMMFWYRQQPGQSLTLIATANQGSEATYESGFVIDKFPISRPNLTFSTLTVSNMSPEDSSIYLCSALERGNYGYTFGSGTRLTVV.

This chain joins TRBV9 and TRBJ2-5, with 9 bases fitting TRBD1. The V segment lost 2 bases and the J segment 5 bases; nucleotides outside the gene matches: 10. This CDR3 comprises 16 residues. The V gene's germline CDR1 is SGDLS and CDR2 YYNGEE. The CDR3 coding sequence is TGTGCCAGCAGCGTGGGACAGGGAGGGGTTGGGGAGACCCAGTACTTC. This translates into CASSVGQGGVGETQYF.

This clonotype was observed many times. The chain joins TRBV7-9 to TRBJ2-7; 7 nucleotides line up with TRBD2. CDR1 and CDR2 from the germline V gene are SEHNR and FQNEAQ (reference sequence). The CDR3 sequence is 15 residues long. Trimming cost V 2 bases and J 1 base; bases outside gene matches: 5. DNA of the CDR3: TGTGCCAGCAGCTTACCTGGGAGGGGTTCCTACGAGCAGTACTTC. Its protein is CASSLPGRGSYEQYF.

This clonotype was found a few times. V gene TRBV7-8 combines with J gene TRBJ2-1; D is unclear. The CDR3 loop spans 15 amino acids. The V gene lost 4 bases and the J gene lost 5 bases, with 15 bases spanning the gap. Germline-derived CDR1 and CDR2 are SGHVS and FQNEAQ. The CDR3 is CASSSQNGPNNEQFF. In DNA, the CDR3 is TGTGCCAGCAGCTCACAAAATGGCCCCAACAATGAGCAGTTCTTC.

The genes are TRBV2 and TRBJ2-7, with 11 nucleotides matching TRBD2. The V gene's germline CDR1 is SNHLY and CDR2 FYNNEI. Trimming took 7 bases from V and 4 from J; bases not matched to a gene: 6. CDR3 length: 14 residues. The DNA for the CDR3 is TGTGCCAGCAACGTAGCGGGGGGGATATACGAGCAGTACTTC. Translated, it gives CASNVAGGIYEQYF.

The chain employs TRBV5-1 and TRBJ2-5; possible D gene TRBD2, 8 bases. The CDR3 contains 16 residues. Per the germline V gene, CDR1 is SGHRS and CDR2 is YFSETQ. V gave up 4 bases and J gave up 5 bases, with 21 bases separating them. CDR3 sequence reads: CASSPLGTAGAETQYF. The CDR3 DNA sequence: TGCGCCAGCAGCCCCCTGGGGACAGCGGGGGCGGAGACCCAGTACTTC.

The rearrangement joins TRBV27 to TRBJ2-7, with D maybe TRBD1 (5 bases). This CDR3 region has 15 residues. Germline V lookup: CDR1 MNHEY, CDR2 SMNVEV (reference sequence). Trimming cost V 6 bases and J 3 bases, with 18 bases left between them. The CDR3 is CASRRGRASIYEQYF. CDR3 DNA: TGTGCCAGCAGGCGAGGCAGGGCGTCGATCTACGAGCAGTACTTC.

The rearrangement uses TRBV7-3 and TRBJ2-1; perhaps TRBD2 as D (6 bases). Trimming took 1 base from V and 8 from J, leaving 15 bases between them. The CDR3 has 15 amino acids. Germline V gives CDR1 SGHTA, CDR2 FQGTGA. In DNA, the CDR3 is TGTGCCAGCAGCTTAAAAGCAGGAGGGTCTTATGAGCAGTTCTTC. It codes for CASSLKAGGSYEQFF.

Points on this clonotype: Its ends do not fully match the called genes, so a read error is possible. The V gene is TRBV27, the J gene TRBJ2-5; TRBD1 matches at 7 bases. CDR1 and CDR2 (germline): MNHEY, SMNVEV (reference sequence). The CDR3 has 11 residues. DNA of the CDR3: TGTACCAGCAGTTCTTGGGACAGACAGTACTTC. Translated, it gives CTSSSWDRQYF.

This clonotype was found a few times. The V call is TRBV6-2 or TRBV6-3, the J call TRBJ1-5; D remains ambiguous. The CDR3 contains 11 residues. The V end was cut by 6 bases, the J end by 3 bases, with 3 bases between. The germline gives CDR1 MNHEY, CDR2 SVGEGT. In DNA form, the CDR3 reads TGTGCCAGCAGGTACAATCAGCCCCAGCATTTT. Translating gives CASRYNQPQHF.

The chain links TRBV6-5 to TRBJ2-5; 10 bases are shared with TRBD2. CDR1 and CDR2 (germline): MNHEY, SVGAGI. With V trimmed by 0 bases and J by 3 bases, 10 bases remained unmatched. The CDR3 is 18 residues long. In nucleotides, the CDR3 is TGTGCCAGCAGTTACTCTAGAGCTAGCGGGAGCGTGGAAGAGACCCAGTACTTC. Its protein product is CASSYSRASGSVEETQYF.

This clonotype was detected only once. The CDR3 protein is CASSKMRVEQGEATNEKLFF. In DNA form, the CDR3 reads TGTGCCAGCAGCAAAATGAGGGTAGAGCAAGGCGAAGCAACTAATGAAAAACTGTTTTTT. This chain connects TRBV21-1 to TRBJ1-4. TRBV21-1 is marked as a pseudogene. The CDR3 has 20 residues.

The chain uses TRBV7-2 and TRBJ2-5, with unresolved D. Looked up from germline, CDR1 is SGHTA and CDR2 is FQGNSA. The CDR3 covers 14 residues. V lost 6 bases to trimming and J lost 1 base, with 12 bases between them. CDR3 bases: TGTGCCAGCAGGATCCCAGCGTTCCAAGAGACCCAGTACTTC. It translates to CASRIPAFQETQYF.

Details on this clonotype: A much larger clone differs by one base, so this may be a read error. The chain couples TRBV4-1 to TRBJ2-3; D is possibly TRBD2 (6 bases). In germline, CDR1 is MGHRA, CDR2 YSYEKL. Trimming pared 0 bases from V and 4 bases from J, leaving 14 bases between. The CDR3 has 16 residues. This CDR3 is CASSQDWSSGADTQYF. CDR3 DNA: TGCGCCAGCAGCCAAGATTGGAGTAGCGGCGCAGATACGCAGTATTTT.

This clonotype was recorded a few times. The chain carries TRBV10-3 and TRBJ2-7; no definite D call. The CDR3 extends over 11 amino acids. Germline CDR1 reads ENHRY; CDR2 reads SYGVKD. V dropped 3 bases and J dropped 6 bases, with 6 bases sitting between them. CDR3 in amino acids: CAISDPGEQYF. The CDR3, as DNA: TGTGCCATCAGTGATCCAGGCGAGCAGTACTTC.

This clonotype was picked up a small number of times. V is TRBV5-1 and J is TRBJ2-5; 8 nucleotides line up with TRBD1. Germline lookup yields CDR1 SGHRS and CDR2 YFSETQ. The CDR3 spans 16 residues. V trimming: 4 bases; J trimming: 1 base; junction bases outside the gene matches: 9. The CDR3 is CASSADRATFQETQYF. The CDR3 DNA follows: TGCGCCAGCAGCGCGGACAGGGCCACCTTCCAAGAGACCCAGTACTTC.

The gene calls are TRBV28 and TRBJ1-6; maybe TRBD1 (5 bases). CDR3 length: 15 residues. Germline CDR1 is MDHEN and CDR2 is SYDVKM. Trimming left V 6 bases short and J 6 bases short, with 15 bases between. The CDR3 sequence: CASRMGEIGNSPLHF. DNA of the CDR3: TGTGCCAGCAGGATGGGGGAGATCGGTAATTCACCCCTCCACTTT.

The chain couples TRBV5-6 to TRBJ2-3; D is undetermined. CDR1 and CDR2 (germline): SGHDT, YYEEEE. The V gene lost 4 bases and the J gene lost 2 bases, with 8 bases spanning the gap. CDR3 length: 13 residues. The CDR3 sequence is CASSPQLTDTQYF. CDR3 coding DNA: TGTGCCAGCAGCCCGCAGCTCACAGATACGCAGTATTTT.